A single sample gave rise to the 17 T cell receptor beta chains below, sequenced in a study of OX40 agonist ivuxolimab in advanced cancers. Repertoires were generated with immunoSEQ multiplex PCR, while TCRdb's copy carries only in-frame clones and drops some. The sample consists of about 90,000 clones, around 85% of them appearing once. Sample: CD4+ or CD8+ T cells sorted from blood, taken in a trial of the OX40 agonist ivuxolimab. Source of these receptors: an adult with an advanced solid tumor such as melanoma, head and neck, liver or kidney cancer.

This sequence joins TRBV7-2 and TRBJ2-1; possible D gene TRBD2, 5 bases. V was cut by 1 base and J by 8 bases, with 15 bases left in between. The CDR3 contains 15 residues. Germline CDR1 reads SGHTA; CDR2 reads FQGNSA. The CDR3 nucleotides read TGTGCCAGCAGCTTAGTAGCCTCCCAGGAGGATGAGCAGTTCTTC. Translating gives CASSLVASQEDEQFF.

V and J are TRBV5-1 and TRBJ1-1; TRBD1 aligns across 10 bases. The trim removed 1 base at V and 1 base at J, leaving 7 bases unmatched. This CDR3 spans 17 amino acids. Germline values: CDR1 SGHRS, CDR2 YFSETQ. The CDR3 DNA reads TGCGCCAGCAGCTTGTCTCCGGGACAGGGGACGAACACTGAAGCTTTCTTT. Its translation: CASSLSPGQGTNTEAFF.

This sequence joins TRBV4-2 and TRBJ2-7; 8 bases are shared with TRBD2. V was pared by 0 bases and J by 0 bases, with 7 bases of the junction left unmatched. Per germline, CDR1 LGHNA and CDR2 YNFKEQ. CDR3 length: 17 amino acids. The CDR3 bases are TGTGCCAGCAGCCAAGATCAAGAGCGGGGGTTCTCCTACGAGCAGTACTTC. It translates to CASSQDQERGFSYEQYF.

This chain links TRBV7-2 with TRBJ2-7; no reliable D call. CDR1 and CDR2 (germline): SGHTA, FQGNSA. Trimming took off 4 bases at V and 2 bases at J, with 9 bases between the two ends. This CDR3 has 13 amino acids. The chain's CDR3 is CASSSTFPYEQYF. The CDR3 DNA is TGTGCCAGCAGCTCCACGTTCCCCTACGAGCAGTACTTC.

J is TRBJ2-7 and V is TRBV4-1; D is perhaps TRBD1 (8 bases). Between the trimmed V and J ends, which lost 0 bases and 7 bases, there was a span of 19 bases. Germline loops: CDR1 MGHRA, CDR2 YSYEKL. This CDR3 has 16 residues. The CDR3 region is CASSQDQQGGSREQYF. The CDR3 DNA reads TGCGCCAGCAGCCAAGATCAACAGGGGGGGTCTAGGGAGCAGTACTTC.

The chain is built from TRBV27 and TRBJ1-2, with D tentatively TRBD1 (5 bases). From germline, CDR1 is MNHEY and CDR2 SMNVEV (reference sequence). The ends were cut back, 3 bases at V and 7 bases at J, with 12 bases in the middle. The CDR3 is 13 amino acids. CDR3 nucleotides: TGTGCCAGCAGTTTCAGGGCTTTGGGTGGCTACACCTTC. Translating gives CASSFRALGGYTF.

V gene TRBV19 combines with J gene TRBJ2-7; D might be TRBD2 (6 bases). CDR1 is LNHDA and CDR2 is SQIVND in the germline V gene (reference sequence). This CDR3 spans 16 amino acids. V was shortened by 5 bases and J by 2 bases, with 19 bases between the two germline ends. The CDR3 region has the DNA TGTGCCAGTAGTGCCTCACCCGGGACTCCCCCCTACGAGCAGTACTTC. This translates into CASSASPGTPPYEQYF.

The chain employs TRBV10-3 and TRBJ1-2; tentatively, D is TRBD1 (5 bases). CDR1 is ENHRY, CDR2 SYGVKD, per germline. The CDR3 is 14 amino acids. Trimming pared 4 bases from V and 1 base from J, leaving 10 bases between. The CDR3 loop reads CAISAKQVNYGYTF. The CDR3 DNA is TGTGCCATCAGTGCGAAACAGGTTAACTATGGCTACACCTTC.

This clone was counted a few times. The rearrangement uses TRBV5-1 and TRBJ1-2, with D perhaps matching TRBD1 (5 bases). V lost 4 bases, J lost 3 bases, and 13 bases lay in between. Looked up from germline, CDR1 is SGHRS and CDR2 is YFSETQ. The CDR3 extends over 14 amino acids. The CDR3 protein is CASSGIRGDYGYTF. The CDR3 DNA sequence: TGCGCCAGCAGCGGGATCCGAGGGGACTATGGCTACACCTTC.

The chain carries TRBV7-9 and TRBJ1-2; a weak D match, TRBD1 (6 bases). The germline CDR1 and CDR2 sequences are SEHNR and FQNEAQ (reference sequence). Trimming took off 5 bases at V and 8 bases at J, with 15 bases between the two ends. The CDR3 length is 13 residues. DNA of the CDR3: TGTGCCAGCAGCCGCGGGGGGGCGTGGGGCTACACCTTC. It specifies CASSRGGAWGYTF.

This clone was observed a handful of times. CDR3 bases: TGTGCCAGCAGCCTTTCTGCGGGGGCTCAGCCCCAGCATTTT. Its translation: CASSLSAGAQPQHF. The chain employs TRBV5-6 and TRBJ1-5; possible D gene TRBD1, 6 bases. V was shortened by 4 bases and J by 6 bases, with 14 bases between the two germline ends. There are 14 residues in the CDR3. Germline CDR1 reads SGHDT; CDR2 reads YYEEEE. Drawing the rest from reference TRBV5-6 and TRBJ1-5, the complete variable domain is DAGVTQSPTHLIKTRGQQVTLRCSPKSGHDTVSWYQQALGQGPQFIFQYYEEEERQRGNFPDRFSGHQFPNYSSELNVNALLLGDSALYLCASSLSAGAQPQHFGDGTRLSIL.

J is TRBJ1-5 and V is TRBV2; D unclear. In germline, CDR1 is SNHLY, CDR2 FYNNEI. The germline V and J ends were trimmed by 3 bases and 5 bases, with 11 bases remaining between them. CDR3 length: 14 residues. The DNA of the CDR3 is TGTGCCAGCAGTGACGTAGGGATGGATCAGCCCCAGCATTTT. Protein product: CASSDVGMDQPQHF.

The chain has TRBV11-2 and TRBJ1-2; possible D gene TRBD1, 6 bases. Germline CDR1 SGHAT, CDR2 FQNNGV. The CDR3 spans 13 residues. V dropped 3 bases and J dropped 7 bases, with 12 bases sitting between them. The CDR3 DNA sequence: TGTGCCAGCAGCTTTAACCAGGGGATTGGCTACACCTTC. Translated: CASSFNQGIGYTF. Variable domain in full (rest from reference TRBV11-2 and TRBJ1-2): EAGVAQSPRYKIIEKRQSVAFWCNPISGHATLYWYQQILGQGPKLLIQFQNNGVVDDSQLPKDRFSAERLKGVDSTLKIQPAKLEDSAVYLCASSFNQGIGYTFGSGTRLTVV.

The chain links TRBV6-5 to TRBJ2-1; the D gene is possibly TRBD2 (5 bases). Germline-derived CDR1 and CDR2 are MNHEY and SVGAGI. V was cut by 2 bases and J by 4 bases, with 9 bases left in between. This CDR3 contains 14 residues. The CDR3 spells CASSYGEGYNEQFF. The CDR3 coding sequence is TGTGCCAGCAGTTACGGTGAGGGTTACAATGAGCAGTTCTTC.

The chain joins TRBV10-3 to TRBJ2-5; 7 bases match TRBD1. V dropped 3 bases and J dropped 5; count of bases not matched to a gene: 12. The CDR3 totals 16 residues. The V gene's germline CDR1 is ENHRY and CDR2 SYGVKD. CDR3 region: CAISDPRDSSRETQYF. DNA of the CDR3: TGTGCCATCAGTGACCCAAGGGACAGCTCACGGGAGACCCAGTACTTC.

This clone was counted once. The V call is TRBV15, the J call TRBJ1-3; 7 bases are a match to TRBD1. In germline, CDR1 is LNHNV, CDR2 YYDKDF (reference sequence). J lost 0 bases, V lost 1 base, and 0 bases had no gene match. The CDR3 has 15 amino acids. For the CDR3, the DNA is TGTGCCACCAGCAGAGGACAGGGCTCTGGAAACACCATATATTTT. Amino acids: CATSRGQGSGNTIYF.

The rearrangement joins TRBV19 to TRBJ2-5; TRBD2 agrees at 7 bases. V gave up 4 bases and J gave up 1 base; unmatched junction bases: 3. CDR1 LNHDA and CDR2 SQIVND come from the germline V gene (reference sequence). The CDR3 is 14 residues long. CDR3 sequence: CASSSLAAQETQYF. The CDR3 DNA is TGTGCCAGTAGTAGCCTAGCGGCCCAAGAGACCCAGTACTTC.